The 10 T cell receptor beta chains presented below share a single source sample, sequenced in a study of blood T cell repertoires in COVID-19 (TCRdb year 2020). The library came from the immunoSEQ multiplex PCR assay. TCRdb provides this immuneACCESS table in a form limited to in-frame rearrangements. Some clones are lacking; in checked studies, under half of them reflect an unresolved V gene, and why the rest are absent is not known. Present in this sample are about 130,000 clones, about 86% of which were seen just once. The ten largest clones take up roughly 18% of the sample. The sequenced sample consisted of peripheral blood. These receptors all stem from a woman in her forties or fifties who had recovered from COVID-19.

This sequence joins TRBV7-8 and TRBJ2-1, with D possibly TRBD2 on 6 matching bases. Between the trimmed V and J ends, which lost 2 bases and 0 bases, there was a span of 14 bases. CDR1 is SGHVS, CDR2 FQNEAQ, per germline. The CDR3 extends over 17 amino acids. The CDR3 DNA follows: TGTGCCAGCAGCTTACCCCAGCGGGCCCTCTCCTACAATGAGCAGTTCTTC. Protein sequence: CASSLPQRALSYNEQFF. Full variable domain (remainder filled in from reference TRBV7-8 and TRBJ2-1): GAGVSQSPRYKVAKRGQDVALRCDPISGHVSLFWYQQALGQGPEFLTYFQNEAQLDKSGLPSDRFFAERPEGSVSTLKIQRTQQEDSAVYLCASSLPQRALSYNEQFFGPGTRLTVL.

CDR3 amino acids: CASTLGQPFSGNTIYF. The DNA of the CDR3 is TGTGCCAGTACCCTGGGACAGCCCTTCTCTGGAAACACCATATATTTT. The gene calls are TRBV19 and TRBJ1-3, with 7 bases lining up with TRBD1. With 7 bases clipped from V and 0 bases from J, the junction kept 9 bases outside the gene matches. This CDR3 is 16 amino acids long. Germline assignment: CDR1 LNHDA and CDR2 SQIVND (reference sequence).

This clone has a count of ten or more. The chain links TRBV2 to TRBJ2-3; TRBD1 matches 7 bases. Trimming at V came to 4 bases and at J to 3 bases, leaving 7 bases not matched to a gene. CDR1 is SNHLY and CDR2 is FYNNEI in the germline V gene. The CDR3 contains 15 residues. DNA of the CDR3: TGTGCCAGCAGTGCGACAGGGCTGGGGACAGATACGCAGTATTTT. Its protein is CASSATGLGTDTQYF.

This clone has only one observation. V gene TRBV14 combines with J gene TRBJ1-5; D gene uncertain. The CDR3 runs to 13 residues. Looked up from germline, CDR1 is SGHDN and CDR2 is FVKESK. The germline V and J ends were trimmed by 0 bases and 6 bases, with 6 bases remaining between them. CDR3 sequence (DNA): TGTGCCAGCAGCCAAGACAGTTTTCAGCCCCAGCATTTT. Translation gives CASSQDSFQPQHF.

The gene calls are TRBV5-5 and TRBJ2-7; D is unresolved. From germline, CDR1 is SGHKS and CDR2 YYEKEE (reference sequence). The CDR3 contains 11 residues. Between the trimmed V and J ends, which lost 2 bases and 2 bases, there was a span of 2 bases. The CDR3 spells CASSFAYEQYF. CDR3 nucleotide sequence: TGTGCCAGCAGCTTCGCCTACGAGCAGTACTTC.

The chain employs TRBV25-1 and TRBJ2-1, with 10 positions matching TRBD1. V lost 8 bases to trimming and J lost 7 bases; unmatched junction nucleotides: 11. CDR1 and CDR2 (germline): MGHDK, SYGVNS. The CDR3 covers 15 residues. This CDR3 is CASLPGTGAANEQFF. In DNA, the CDR3 is TGTGCCAGCCTACCCGGGACAGGGGCGGCGAATGAGCAGTTCTTC. Supplemented by reference TRBV25-1 and TRBJ2-1, the full variable domain reads EADIYQTPRYLVIGTGKKITLECSQTMGHDKMYWYQQDPGMELHLIHYSYGVNSTEKGDLSSESTVSRIRTEHFPLTLESARPSHTSQYLCASLPGTGAANEQFFGPGTRLTVL.

The V and J genes are TRBV5-1 and TRBJ1-1; TRBD1 is a possible D gene (5 bases). V lost 0 bases to trimming and J lost 3 bases, with 15 bases between them. Per germline, CDR1 SGHRS and CDR2 YFSETQ. This CDR3 has 16 amino acids. As DNA, the CDR3 is TGCGCCAGCAGCTTGGGTGGGGTAGGGGTTGACACTGAAGCTTTCTTT. Residues: CASSLGGVGVDTEAFF.

This clone is a singleton in its sample. The genes are TRBV9 and TRBJ2-5, with TRBD2 matching over 7 bases. V lost 6 bases, J lost 7 bases, and 9 bases stayed unmatched. The CDR3 loop spans 13 amino acids. Germline V gene data show CDR1 as SGDLS and CDR2 as YYNGEE. The CDR3 bases are TGTGCCAGCACGCTAACTAGCGAAGGGACCCAGTACTTC. Encoded protein: CASTLTSEGTQYF.

The rearrangement joins TRBV25-1 to TRBJ1-1; 8 bases are shared with TRBD1. This CDR3 has 13 amino acids. Trimming cost V 6 bases and J 5 bases; bases outside gene matches: 5. Germline assignment: CDR1 MGHDK and CDR2 SYGVNS. The chain's CDR3 is CASRTRTGTEAFF. The CDR3 coding sequence is TGTGCCAGCAGAACCAGGACAGGGACTGAAGCTTTCTTT. The full variable domain, completed using reference TRBV25-1 and TRBJ1-1, is EADIYQTPRYLVIGTGKKITLECSQTMGHDKMYWYQQDPGMELHLIHYSYGVNSTEKGDLSSESTVSRIRTEHFPLTLESARPSHTSQYLCASRTRTGTEAFFGQGTRLTVV.

Notes on this clone: At the DNA level, this CDR3 is encoded by other sequences in the same sample as well. V gene TRBV18 combines with J gene TRBJ2-7; TRBD1 matches 7 bases. Germline lookup yields CDR1 KGHSH and CDR2 LQKENI. V was clipped by 6 bases and J by 2 bases; unmatched bases: 7. CDR3 length: 14 residues. The chain's CDR3 is CASSPSQGAYEQYF. CDR3 sequence (DNA): TGTGCCAGCTCCCCGTCCCAGGGGGCCTACGAGCAGTACTTC.